This T cell receptor (beta chain) was sequenced in a study of blood T cells in healthy people across ages (dated by TCRdb to 2014 to 2015). For context, the study as a whole: In model experiments, template switching captured roughly one uniquely barcoded TCR beta cDNA molecule for every two T cells. Using deep sequencing normalized with unique cDNA molecular identifiers, the study measured how TCR beta repertoire diversity changes with age. The donors were split into four age groups: young (average 16 years), middle-aged (nearly 40), aged (approximately 59) and long-lived (under 90). Donors of different ages were randomly distributed across sequencing lanes to avoid experimental bias. Using the same blood draw, the study looked at two additional independent replicas of 1 million unique cDNA reads for two donors, one aged 18 to 30 and the other aged 80 or older.

The study at large found these results: As age increased, observed TCR beta diversity per million T cells dropped in a roughly linear way, and a significant reduction was already evident by age 40. Because the CMV infection status of the donors was unknown, age-related changes in expanded clonotypes may potentially have been confounded. Since profiling was done on bulk unsorted PBMCs, naive and antigen-experienced compartments could not be conclusively compared. Estimates of total diversity from one million sequenced T cells were regarded as lower bounds and underestimates. Observed TCR beta diversity correlated strongly with the percentage of naive T cells measured by flow cytometry. Compared with the aged group, the long-lived group had more naive CD4+ T cells, fewer expanded clones and increased TCR diversity, suggesting age selection.

Systemically healthy Caucasian individuals from Russia, 39 in total and aged roughly 6 to 100 years, were included as donors. Each donor gave 8 to 10 milliliters of peripheral blood, collected into EDTA-treated Vacutainer tubes. Ficoll-Paque density-gradient centrifugation was used to isolate PBMCs, with at least 6.5 million obtained per sample. Total RNA was extracted from PBMCs with Trizol reagent, with at least 6 micrograms obtained per sample. The percentages of naive CD45RAhigh/CD27high T cells were determined by flow cytometry on a PBMC aliquot from every donor. Unmatched junction bases come to 12, with V trimmed by 5 bases and J by 4 bases. The cysteine opens and the phenylalanine closes a CDR3 of 16 amino acids. Solely the CDR3 DNA is kept, with 48 bases framed from the first base. Library creation used 5' RACE. The instrument was an Illumina HiSeq 2500. A second PCR of about 7 to 12 cycles was run with a J-beta primer mix and a sample-barcoded 5' primer. A template-switch 5' adaptor carrying 12 random nucleotides introduced a unique molecular identifier onto each TCR beta cDNA molecule. Each sample yielded at least 3 million CDR3-containing paired-end reads. All of the RNA was converted into first-strand cDNA using the Mint cDNA synthesis kit, with a TRBC-specific oligonucleotide serving as the primer. After uracil-DNA glycosylase treatment, a first 18-cycle PCR used universal primers M1SS and BC2_uni_R on all cDNA. On the study's bioinformatics: For normalization, 1 million high-quality reads were randomly selected from each sample, with every read carrying a distinct molecular identifier. Instead of being binned into consensus sequences, reads that shared molecular identifiers were thrown out. MiTCR, run with a Q25 quality threshold and the strictest error-elimination algorithm, handled CDR3 identification, clonotype clustering and error correction. A nonparametric unseen species model with Euler transformation was used to estimate a lower bound on total TCR beta diversity. TCRdb ran its own pipeline on the public reads, namely fastp trimming at Q25 and MiXCR clone calling, and kept in-frame beta chains. CDR3 protein sequences are deduplicated, and each keeps its most common genes and DNA. The V and J calls shown here were made by TCRdb, not taken from the authors' results. Across this sample there are hundreds of thousands of distinct CDR3 sequences, with more than 35% seen only once. The top ten clonotypes cover over 15% of the sample.

In the case of this clonotype: Its cognate antigen has yet to be identified. Base qualities are missing; no much larger clone stands one base away.

The sample taken for sequencing was blood. The chain employs TRBV12-3 or TRBV12-4 and TRBJ2-3; 7 junctional bases match TRBD2. The origin of this receptor is an elderly man in good health. The DNA sequence follows: TGTGCCAGCAGTCCCGACGGGGACTACCGCGCAGATACGCAGTATTTT. It codes for CASSPDGDYRADTQYF.